This TCR beta chain was sequenced in a study of T cells in Graves' hyperthyroidism and ophthalmopathy. The source material, RNA transcripts, was used to amplify TCR beta CDR3 regions. Initially, a first-round RT-PCR of the TCR CDR3 employed the HTBI primer set. TCRdb processed the multiplex PCR reads anew with MiXCR; each CDR3 protein has one entry. This sample carries approximately 370,000 distinct CDR3 sequences, roughly 15% of them seen once, and the ten largest clones take approximately 30%. This clonotype was seen a few times. The CDR3 sequence is 14 residues long. V was trimmed by 6 bases and J by 3 bases, leaving 14 bases between them. The germline V gene has CDR1 SGHNT and CDR2 YYREEE (reference sequence).

The V call is TRBV5-4, the J call TRBJ2-3; D may be TRBD1 (6 bases). Material: blood. The TCR originated in a woman in her 30s with Graves' hyperthyroidism that later progressed to Graves' ophthalmopathy. The DNA of the CDR3 is TGTGCCAGCACCGATCGGACAGAAACAGATACGCAGTATTTT. Translated, it gives CASTDRTETDTQYF.